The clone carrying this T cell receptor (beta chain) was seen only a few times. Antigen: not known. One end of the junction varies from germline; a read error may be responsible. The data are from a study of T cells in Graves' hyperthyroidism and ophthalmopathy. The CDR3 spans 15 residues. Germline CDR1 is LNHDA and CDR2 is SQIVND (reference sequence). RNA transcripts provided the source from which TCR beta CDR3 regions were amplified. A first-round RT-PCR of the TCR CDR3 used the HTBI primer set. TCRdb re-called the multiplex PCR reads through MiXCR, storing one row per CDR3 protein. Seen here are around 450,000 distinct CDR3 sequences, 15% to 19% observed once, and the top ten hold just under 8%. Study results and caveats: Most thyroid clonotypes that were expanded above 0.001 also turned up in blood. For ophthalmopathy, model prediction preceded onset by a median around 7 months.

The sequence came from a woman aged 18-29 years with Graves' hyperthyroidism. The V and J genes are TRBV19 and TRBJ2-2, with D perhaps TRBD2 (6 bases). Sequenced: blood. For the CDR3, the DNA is TGTGCCAGCAGTAAGAGGCGGGAGAACACCGGGGAGCTGTTTTTT. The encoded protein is CASSKRRENTGELFF.